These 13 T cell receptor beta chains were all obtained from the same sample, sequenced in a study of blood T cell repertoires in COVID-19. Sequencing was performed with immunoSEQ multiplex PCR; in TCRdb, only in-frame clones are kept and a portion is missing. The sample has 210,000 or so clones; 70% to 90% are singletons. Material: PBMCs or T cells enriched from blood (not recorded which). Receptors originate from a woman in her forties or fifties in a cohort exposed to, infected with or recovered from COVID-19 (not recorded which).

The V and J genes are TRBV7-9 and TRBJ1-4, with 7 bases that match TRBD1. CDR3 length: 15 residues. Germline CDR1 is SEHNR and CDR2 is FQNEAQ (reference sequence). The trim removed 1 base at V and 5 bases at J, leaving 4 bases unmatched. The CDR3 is CASSLEGTENEKLFF. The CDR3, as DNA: TGTGCCAGCAGCTTAGAAGGGACAGAGAATGAAAAACTGTTTTTT. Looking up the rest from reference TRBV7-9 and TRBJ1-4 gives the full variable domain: DTGVSQNPRHKITKRGQNVTFRCDPISEHNRLYWYRQTLGQGPEFLTYFQNEAQLEKSRLLSDRFSAERPKGSFSTLEIQRTEQGDSAMYLCASSLEGTENEKLFFGSGTQLSVL.

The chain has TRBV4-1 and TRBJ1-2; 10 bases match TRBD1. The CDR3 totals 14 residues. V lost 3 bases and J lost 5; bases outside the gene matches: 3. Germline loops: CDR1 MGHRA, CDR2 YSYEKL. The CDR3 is CASSQTGGAYGYTF. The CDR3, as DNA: TGCGCCAGCAGCCAGACAGGGGGCGCGTATGGCTACACCTTC.

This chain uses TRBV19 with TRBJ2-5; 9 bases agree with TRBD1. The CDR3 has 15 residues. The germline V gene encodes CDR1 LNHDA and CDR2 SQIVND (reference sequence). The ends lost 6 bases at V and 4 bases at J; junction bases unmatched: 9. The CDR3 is CASRVQDRGVETQYF. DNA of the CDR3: TGTGCCAGTAGAGTTCAGGACAGGGGAGTAGAGACCCAGTACTTC.

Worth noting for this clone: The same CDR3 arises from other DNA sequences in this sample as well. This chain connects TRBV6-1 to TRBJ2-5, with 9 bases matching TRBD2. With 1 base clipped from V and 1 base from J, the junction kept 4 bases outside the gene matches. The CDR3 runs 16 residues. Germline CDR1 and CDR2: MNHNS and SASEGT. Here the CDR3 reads CASSEGLAGPQETQYF. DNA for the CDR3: TGTGCCAGCAGTGAAGGTCTAGCGGGGCCCCAAGAGACCCAGTACTTC.

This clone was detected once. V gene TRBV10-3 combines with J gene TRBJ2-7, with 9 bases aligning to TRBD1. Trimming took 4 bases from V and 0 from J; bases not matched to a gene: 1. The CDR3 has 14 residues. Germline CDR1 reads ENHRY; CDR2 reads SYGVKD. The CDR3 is CAISGQGDSYEQYF. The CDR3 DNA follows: TGTGCCATCAGTGGACAGGGGGACTCCTACGAGCAGTACTTC.

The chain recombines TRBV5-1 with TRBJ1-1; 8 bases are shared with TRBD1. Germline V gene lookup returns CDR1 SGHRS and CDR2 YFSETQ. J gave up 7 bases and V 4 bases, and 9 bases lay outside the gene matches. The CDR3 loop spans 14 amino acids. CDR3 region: CASSPTGDPYEAFF. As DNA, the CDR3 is TGCGCCAGCAGCCCGACAGGGGATCCCTATGAAGCTTTCTTT.

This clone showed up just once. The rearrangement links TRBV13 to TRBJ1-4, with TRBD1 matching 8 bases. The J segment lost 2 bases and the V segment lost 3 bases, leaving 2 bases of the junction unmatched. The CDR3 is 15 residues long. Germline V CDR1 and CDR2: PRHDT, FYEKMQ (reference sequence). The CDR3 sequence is CASSFRQGTNEKLFF. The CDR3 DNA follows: TGTGCCAGCAGCTTCAGACAGGGGACTAATGAAAAACTGTTTTTT.

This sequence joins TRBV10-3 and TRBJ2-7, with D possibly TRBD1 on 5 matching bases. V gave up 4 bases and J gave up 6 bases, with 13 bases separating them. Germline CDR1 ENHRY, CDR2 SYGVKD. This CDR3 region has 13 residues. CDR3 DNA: TGTGCCATCAGTGGCCCAGGGTCGGGCGAGCAGTACTTC. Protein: CAISGPGSGEQYF.

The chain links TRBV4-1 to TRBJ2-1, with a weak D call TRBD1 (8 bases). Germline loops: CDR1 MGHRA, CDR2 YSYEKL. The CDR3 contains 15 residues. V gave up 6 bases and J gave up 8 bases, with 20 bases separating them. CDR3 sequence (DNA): TGCGCCAGCAGAGCGGGGACAGGAGGATGGGATGAGCAGTTCTTC. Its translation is CASRAGTGGWDEQFF.

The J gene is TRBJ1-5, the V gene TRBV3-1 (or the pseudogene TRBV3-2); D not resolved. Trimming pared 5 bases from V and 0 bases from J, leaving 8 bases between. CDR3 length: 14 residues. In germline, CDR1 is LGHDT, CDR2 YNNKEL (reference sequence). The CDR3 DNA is TGTGCCAGCAGCGGAGGGCCTAGCAATCAGCCCCAGCATTTT. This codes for CASSGGPSNQPQHF.

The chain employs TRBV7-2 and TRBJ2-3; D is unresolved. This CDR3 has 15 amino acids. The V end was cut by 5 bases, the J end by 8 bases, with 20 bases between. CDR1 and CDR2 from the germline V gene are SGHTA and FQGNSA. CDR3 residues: CASSPGLIVQGTQYF. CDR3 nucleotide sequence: TGTGCCAGCAGCCCCGGGTTGATAGTGCAAGGTACGCAGTATTTT.

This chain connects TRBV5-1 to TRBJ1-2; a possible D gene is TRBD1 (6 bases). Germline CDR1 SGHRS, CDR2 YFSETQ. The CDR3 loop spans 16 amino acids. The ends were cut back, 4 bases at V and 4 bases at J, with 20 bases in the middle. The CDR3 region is CASSMTATGSSYGYTF. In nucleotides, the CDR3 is TGCGCCAGCAGCATGACCGCGACAGGAAGCTCCTATGGCTACACCTTC.

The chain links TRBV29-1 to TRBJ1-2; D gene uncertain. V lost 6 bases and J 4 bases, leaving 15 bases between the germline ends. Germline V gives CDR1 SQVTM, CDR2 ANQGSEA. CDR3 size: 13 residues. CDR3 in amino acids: CSVRPSGSYGYTF. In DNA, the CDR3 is TGCAGCGTGAGACCCTCCGGGAGCTATGGCTACACCTTC.